This entry lists 15 T cell receptor beta chains sequenced from one sample in a study of early T cells in non-severe SARS-CoV-2 infection (dated by TCRdb to about 2021). Libraries came from 5' RACE. TCRdb shows the sequencer as NextSeq 500. TCRdb cleaned the public reads at Q25 with fastp, built clones with MiXCR and kept in-frame beta chains. All rows with the same CDR3 protein become a single entry with the most common DNA and genes. This sample is represented by fewer than 90,000 distinct CDR3 sequences; 13% to 15% of them were singletons. The ten largest clones represent 10% to 11% of the sample. Sequencing input: whole blood. These TCRs come from an adult who was a healthcare worker with PCR-confirmed SARS-CoV-2 infection or an uninfected control (not recorded which).

In its sample, this clonotype was seen a few times. The chain joins TRBV7-7 to TRBJ2-3, with D tentatively TRBD2 (6 bases). Looked up from germline, CDR1 is SSHAT and CDR2 is FNYEAQ (reference sequence). Trimming took 5 bases from V and 4 from J, leaving 16 bases between them. This CDR3 region has 15 residues. CDR3 DNA: TGTGCCAGCAGCGCTACGACCGGGACTTCAGATACGCAGTATTTT. As protein: CASSATTGTSDTQYF.

This chain connects TRBV29-1 to TRBJ1-3; D gene ambiguous. V lost 5 bases and J 4 bases, leaving 12 bases between the germline ends. Germline CDR1 SQVTM, CDR2 ANQGSEA. This CDR3 has 13 residues. The CDR3 DNA follows: TGCAGCGTTTTACAGACCGCGGGAAACACCATATATTTT. Protein product: CSVLQTAGNTIYF.

This clonotype was recorded at least ten times. V and J are TRBV3-1 and TRBJ2-5; 7 positions agree with TRBD1. The CDR3 covers 14 residues. Losses at the gene ends were 2 bases for V and 2 bases for J; bases not matched to a gene: 2. Germline V gives CDR1 LGHDT, CDR2 YNNKEL (reference sequence). CDR3 sequence reads: CASSQWTGQETQYF. The CDR3 DNA reads as TGTGCCAGCAGCCAATGGACAGGACAAGAGACCCAGTACTTC.

The chain has TRBV5-1 and TRBJ1-2; TRBD1 might be the D (6 bases). Between the trimmed V and J ends, which lost 4 bases and 5 bases, there was a span of 21 bases. CDR3 length equals 16 residues. CDR1 and CDR2 (germline): SGHRS, YFSETQ. This CDR3 reads CASSGTGTSSFYGYTF. CDR3 sequence (DNA): TGCGCCAGCAGCGGGACTGGGACATCATCTTTTTATGGCTACACCTTC.

This clonotype was recorded a few times. This chain connects TRBV29-1 to TRBJ2-1; D ambiguous. The CDR3 contains 14 residues. V was shortened by 3 bases and J by 2 bases, with 11 bases between the two germline ends. The germline CDR1 and CDR2 sequences are SQVTM and ANQGSEA. CDR3 residues: CSVDLGPTYNEQFF. The CDR3, as DNA: TGCAGCGTTGATCTTGGGCCCACCTACAATGAGCAGTTCTTC.

V usage is TRBV6-5 and J usage is TRBJ1-1; a weak D match, TRBD1 (5 bases). Between the trimmed V and J ends, which lost 4 bases and 3 bases, there was a span of 12 bases. This CDR3 comprises 14 residues. Germline V gene lookup returns CDR1 MNHEY and CDR2 SVGAGI. CDR3 DNA: TGTGCCAGCAGTTTTTCAGGGTCTGACACTGAAGCTTTCTTT. The encoded protein is CASSFSGSDTEAFF.

Only a few counts were recorded for this clonotype. The chain is built from TRBV20-1 and TRBJ2-2; 7 bases align to TRBD2. Trimming cost V 2 bases and J 4 bases; bases outside gene matches: 7. CDR1 is DFQATT and CDR2 is SNEGSKA in the germline V gene (reference sequence). There are 15 residues in the CDR3. The chain's CDR3 is CSARIPIAGTGELFF. The DNA for the CDR3 is TGCAGTGCTAGAATTCCGATAGCGGGCACCGGGGAGCTGTTTTTT.

This clonotype was picked up a small number of times. The CDR3 nucleotides are TGTGCCAGCAGCGGTCGACAGATCACAGATACGCAGTATTTT. Its translation is CASSGRQITDTQYF. V is TRBV9 and J is TRBJ2-3, with a possible D match to TRBD1 (5 bases). V lost 3 bases to trimming and J lost 2 bases, with 10 bases between them. This CDR3 region has 14 residues. The germline V gene has CDR1 SGDLS and CDR2 YYNGEE.

This clonotype was seen a few times. The chain joins TRBV10-3 to TRBJ2-5; the D is unclear. There are 12 residues in the CDR3. V was pared by 9 bases and J by 2 bases, with 10 bases between. The germline CDR1 and CDR2 sequences are ENHRY and SYGVKD. CDR3 region: CAIAAHQETQYF. The CDR3 DNA reads TGTGCCATTGCGGCTCATCAAGAGACCCAGTACTTC.

This chain joins TRBV7-2 and TRBJ2-3; tentative D call: TRBD1 (5 bases). CDR1 is SGHTA and CDR2 is FQGNSA in the germline V gene. Trimming removed 1 base at V and 0 bases at J, with 8 bases between. The CDR3 is made up of 15 amino acids. DNA of the CDR3: TGTGCCAGCAGCTTAGGCCAGGGAAGCACAGATACGCAGTATTTT. Translation: CASSLGQGSTDTQYF.

This sequence joins TRBV4-3 and TRBJ1-2, with D perhaps TRBD1 (6 bases). Trimming cost V 4 bases and J 4 bases, with 13 bases left between them. Germline lookup yields CDR1 LGHNA and CDR2 YSLEER. This CDR3 region has 14 residues. Here the CDR3 DNA reads TGCGCCAGCAGCCCCTTTATGGACAGCTATGGCTACACCTTC. It encodes CASSPFMDSYGYTF.

This clonotype was counted many times. The chain carries TRBV11-2 and TRBJ1-5; no firm D call. This CDR3 spans 12 amino acids. V dropped 4 bases and J dropped 6 bases, with 7 bases sitting between them. Germline CDR1 is SGHAT and CDR2 is FQNNGV. The CDR3 sequence: CASSSVGQPQHF. Here the CDR3 DNA reads TGTGCCAGCAGCTCGGTAGGTCAGCCCCAGCATTTT.

The V call is TRBV13, the J call TRBJ2-5; D tentatively fits TRBD1 or TRBD2 (6 bases each). V lost 3 bases to trimming and J lost 5 bases, with 16 bases between them. The germline V gene has CDR1 PRHDT and CDR2 FYEKMQ (reference sequence). The CDR3 sequence is 15 residues long. The CDR3 bases are TGTGCCAGCAGCTTCCGGGGGCCCCAGGCGGAGACCCAGTACTTC. Amino acids: CASSFRGPQAETQYF.

This clonotype was picked up many times. As DNA, the CDR3 is TGTGCCAGCAGCTCAGACAGGGGACAAGCAGATACGCAGTATTTT. Translation gives CASSSDRGQADTQYF. V and J are TRBV7-2 and TRBJ2-3, with 8 bases matching TRBD1. Trimming removed 4 bases from V and 4 bases from J; junction bases left unmatched: 7. The CDR3 is 15 amino acids. From germline, CDR1 is SGHTA and CDR2 FQGNSA.

The table lists this clonotype with a few counts. The chain links TRBV20-1 to TRBJ2-5; a possible D gene is TRBD2 (6 bases). Trimming took off 0 bases at V and 4 bases at J, with 9 bases between the two ends. The CDR3 sequence is 13 residues long. Germline V gene data show CDR1 as DFQATT and CDR2 as SNEGSKA (reference sequence). CDR3 nucleotide sequence: TGCAGTGCTAGAGATCGTAGCGGAGAGACCCAGTACTTC. It yields the protein CSARDRSGETQYF.